Shown below are 21 T cell receptor beta chains from a single sample sequenced in a study of blood T cell repertoires in COVID-19. Only in-frame clones appear in the TCRdb table, and some are missing; sequencing was by immunoSEQ multiplex PCR. The table lists 190,000 or so clones, approximately 87% of them singletons, with over 0.7% in the top ten. Source material: peripheral blood. The source is a young woman who had recovered from COVID-19.

V gene TRBV6-6 combines with J gene TRBJ1-1; a weak D match, TRBD1 (6 bases). The CDR3 contains 11 residues. The V end was cut by 2 bases, the J end by 8 bases, with 6 bases between. The germline V gene encodes CDR1 MNHNY and CDR2 SVGAGI (reference sequence). CDR3 loop: CASSYGTEAFF. The CDR3 DNA sequence: TGTGCCAGCAGTTACGGGACAGAAGCTTTCTTT.

The V call is TRBV2, the J call TRBJ1-1; D perhaps matches TRBD1 (6 bases). The CDR3 contains 13 residues. Germline CDR1 is SNHLY and CDR2 is FYNNEI. Trimming took 6 bases from V and 6 from J, leaving 14 bases between them. The CDR3 here is CASRDNRDAEAFF. The CDR3 DNA follows: TGTGCCAGCAGGGACAACAGGGACGCTGAAGCTTTCTTT.

The chain uses TRBV6-5 and TRBJ2-2; D may be TRBD2 (5 bases). Germline V gene sequence: CDR1 MNHEY, CDR2 SVGAGI. The CDR3 spans 15 residues. V was trimmed by 4 bases and J by 2 bases, leaving 11 bases between them. CDR3 in DNA: TGTGCCAGCAGTTCGTCCCGGGGAAACACCGGGGAGCTGTTTTTT. Translation gives CASSSSRGNTGELFF.

The DNA for the CDR3 is TGTGCCATCCGGTCTTTCCCCTATGGCTACACCTTC. Its translation: CAIRSFPYGYTF. V gene TRBV12-3 or TRBV12-4 combines with J gene TRBJ1-2, with D unresolved. This CDR3 is 12 amino acids long. V lost 10 bases and J lost 4, with 13 bases in between.

The gene calls are TRBV6-4 and TRBJ2-1; perhaps TRBD1 as D (6 bases). CDR1 is MRHNA, CDR2 SNTAGT, per germline. The CDR3 length is 16 residues. Trimming pared 3 bases from V and 1 base from J, leaving 13 bases between. CDR3: CASSELSGASYNEQFF. The CDR3 bases are TGTGCCAGCAGTGAATTGTCAGGGGCTTCCTACAATGAGCAGTTCTTC.

In its sample, this clone was seen once. The chain employs TRBV7-9 and TRBJ1-3; D ambiguous. Looked up from germline, CDR1 is SEHNR and CDR2 is FQNEAQ (reference sequence). Trimming removed 1 base from V and 0 bases from J, with 7 bases in between. CDR3 length equals 15 residues. The CDR3, as DNA: TGTGCCAGCAGCTTAGGGGGAGTCTCTGGAAACACCATATATTTT. It specifies CASSLGGVSGNTIYF.

V usage is TRBV3-1 (or the pseudogene TRBV3-2) and J usage is TRBJ1-4, with 7 bases fitting TRBD1. Germline CDR1 is LGHDT and CDR2 is YNNKEL (reference sequence). Trimming removed 4 bases from V and 3 bases from J; junction bases left unmatched: 5. CDR3 length: 15 amino acids. CDR3 bases: TGTGCCAGCAGCCGAGGGGACAGTTCTAATGAAAAACTGTTTTTT. This translates into CASSRGDSSNEKLFF.

This chain uses TRBV3-1 (or the pseudogene TRBV3-2) with TRBJ2-6, with TRBD1 identical over 7 bases. CDR3 size: 19 residues. The trim removed 2 bases at V and 0 bases at J, leaving 10 bases unmatched. CDR1 is LGHDT and CDR2 is YNNKEL in the germline V gene (reference sequence). CDR3 DNA: TGTGCCAGCAGCCAACGGTTAGGGACAGTCAACTCTGGGGCCAACGTCCTGACTTTC. Translated, it gives CASSQRLGTVNSGANVLTF.

This clone appeared a few times. CDR3 DNA: TGTGCCAGCAGTTCTGAACAGGGGGCCTCGAGCGCCAAAAACATTCAGTACTTC. This sequence encodes CASSSEQGASSAKNIQYF. The chain couples TRBV2 to TRBJ2-4; 9 bases fit TRBD1. Per germline, CDR1 SNHLY and CDR2 FYNNEI. Trimming at V came to 5 bases and at J to 1 base, leaving 12 bases not matched to a gene. The length of the CDR3 is 18 residues. Complete variable domain (other parts from reference TRBV2 and TRBJ2-4): EPEVTQTPSHQVTQMGQEVILRCVPISNHLYFYWYRQILGQKVEFLVSFYNNEISEKSEIFDDQFSVERPDGSNFTLKIRSTKLEDSAMYFCASSSEQGASSAKNIQYFGAGTRLSVL.

The CDR3 sequence is CASSISFSIRGNTEAFF. The DNA for the CDR3 is TGTGCCAGTAGTATATCCTTTTCTATCCGGGGGAACACTGAAGCTTTCTTT. J is TRBJ1-1 and V is TRBV19; D is unclear. V was cut by 2 bases and J by 1 base, with 17 bases left in between. This CDR3 has 17 residues. Germline V CDR1 and CDR2: LNHDA, SQIVND (reference sequence).

This chain uses TRBV6-2 or TRBV6-3 with TRBJ1-4; D remains unclear. CDR1 and CDR2 from the germline V gene are MNHEY and SVGEGT. Deletions cut 2 bases from V and 5 bases from J, with 6 bases between. CDR3 length: 13 amino acids. The CDR3 reads CASSYDGNEKLFF. In DNA, the CDR3 is TGTGCCAGCAGTTACGACGGGAATGAAAAACTGTTTTTT.

J is TRBJ1-1 and V is TRBV7-2, with 9 bases identical to TRBD1. Germline CDR1 reads SGHTA; CDR2 reads FQGNSA. Trimming cost V 5 bases and J 2 bases; bases outside gene matches: 6. The CDR3 is 15 residues long. CDR3 residues: CASSIRDRVNTEAFF. Written as DNA, the CDR3 is TGTGCCAGCAGCATCCGGGACAGGGTAAACACTGAAGCTTTCTTT. Full variable domain (missing parts from reference TRBV7-2 and TRBJ1-1): GAGVSQSPSNKVTEKGKDVELRCDPISGHTALYWYRQSLGQGLEFLIYFQGNSAPDKSGLPSDRFSAERTGGSVSTLTIQRTQQEDSAVYLCASSIRDRVNTEAFFGQGTRLTVV.

The chain joins TRBV15 to TRBJ2-1; D remains unclear. From germline, CDR1 is LNHNV and CDR2 YYDKDF (reference sequence). With 0 bases removed from V and 8 bases from J, the gap between germline ends came to 8 bases. The CDR3 has 13 amino acids. The CDR3 loop reads CATSREPRDEQFF. CDR3 in DNA: TGTGCCACCAGCAGAGAGCCCCGGGATGAGCAGTTCTTC.

With respect to this clone: A junction end diverges from the germline sequence, so it may reflect a read error. V is TRBV2 and J is TRBJ1-6; D gene unclear. Per the germline V gene, CDR1 is SNHLY and CDR2 is FYNNEI. CDR3 size: 13 residues. The DNA for the CDR3 is TGTGCCAGCAGTGAATCCATCGTCGCGGTCGAAGACTTT. Residues: CASSESIVAVEDF.

The chain combines TRBV7-9 with TRBJ2-3, with 8 nucleotides matching TRBD1. The CDR3 contains 17 residues. CDR1 is SEHNR, CDR2 FQNEAQ, per germline (reference sequence). Unmatched junction bases numbered 12, after V lost 5 bases and J lost 2 bases. The CDR3 DNA follows: TGTGCCAGCAGCCCTATATTGGGACAGGAGTACACAGATACGCAGTATTTT. Its protein is CASSPILGQEYTDTQYF. Based on the CDR3 plus reference TRBV7-9 and TRBJ2-3, the full variable domain is DTGVSQNPRHKITKRGQNVTFRCDPISEHNRLYWYRQTLGQGPEFLTYFQNEAQLEKSRLLSDRFSAERPKGSFSTLEIQRTEQGDSAMYLCASSPILGQEYTDTQYFGPGTRLTVL.

The V call is TRBV5-5, the J call TRBJ2-6, with a tentative D call TRBD1 (6 bases). Germline CDR1 and CDR2: SGHKS and YYEKEE (reference sequence). The CDR3 sequence is 15 residues long. Trimming removed 4 bases from V and 2 bases from J, with 10 bases in between. CDR3 DNA: TGTGCCAGCAGCCCCACAGGGACTGGGGCCAACGTCCTGACTTTC. Its protein is CASSPTGTGANVLTF.

V gene TRBV2 combines with J gene TRBJ2-5; 13 bases line up with TRBD2. Losses at the gene ends were 8 bases for V and 5 bases for J; bases not matched to a gene: 5. CDR3 length: 14 amino acids. CDR1 and CDR2 from the germline V gene are SNHLY and FYNNEI. CDR3 region: CASATSGGAETQYF. The CDR3 DNA is TGTGCCAGCGCTACTAGCGGGGGGGCGGAGACCCAGTACTTC.

The V gene is TRBV30, the J gene TRBJ1-2; the match to TRBD1 covers 8 bases. This CDR3 is built from 17 residues. CDR1 is GTSNPN, CDR2 SVGIG, per germline (reference sequence). J gave up 3 bases and V 6 bases, and 18 bases lay outside the gene matches. The CDR3 DNA reads as TGTGCCTGCGAGGGGCGAACAGGGGGACAATTTTACTATGGCTACACCTTC. Translation gives CACEGRTGGQFYYGYTF.

The DNA for the CDR3 is TGTGCCAGCAGCCTACCGGACAGGGACGGCTACACCTTC. It is translated as CASSLPDRDGYTF. The J gene is TRBJ1-2, the V gene TRBV9; 8 bases are shared with TRBD1. The V and J ends lost 4 bases and 8 bases, in that order; junction bases with no gene match: 7. This CDR3 contains 13 residues. Germline-derived CDR1 and CDR2 are SGDLS and YYNGEE.

The chain couples TRBV27 to TRBJ1-1, with 7 bases matching TRBD1. From germline, CDR1 is MNHEY and CDR2 SMNVEV (reference sequence). This CDR3 comprises 12 residues. V trimming: 5 bases; J trimming: 9 bases; junction bases outside the gene matches: 6. The chain's CDR3 is CASSPRQGKAFF. CDR3 nucleotide sequence: TGTGCCAGCAGTCCCCGACAGGGAAAAGCTTTCTTT.

This clone was observed a handful of times. The J gene is TRBJ2-2, the V gene TRBV6-5; D is perhaps TRBD2 (6 bases). V lost 0 bases and J lost 5, with 10 bases in between. Germline V gene data show CDR1 as MNHEY and CDR2 as SVGAGI. There are 15 residues in the CDR3. As DNA, the CDR3 is TGTGCCAGCAGTTACTCGACTAGATGGACCGGGGAGCTGTTTTTT. Protein: CASSYSTRWTGELFF.